The 3 T cell receptor beta chains in this list originate from one sample, sequenced in a study of Graves' ophthalmopathy and Graves' hyperthyroidism. The TCR beta CDR3 regions underwent amplification from RNA transcripts. An initial RT-PCR round employing HTBI primers preceded a second-round multiplex PCR. MiXCR, run by TCRdb on the multiplex PCR reads, gives a single entry per CDR3 protein. Here the sample spans 200,000 to 250,000 distinct CDR3 sequences, 20% to 25% being singletons. The specimen was peripheral blood. Source of these receptors: a woman in her 50s with Graves' ophthalmopathy.

Ten or more counts support this clonotype. This chain joins TRBV28 and TRBJ1-5; D is perhaps TRBD1 (5 bases). Per germline, CDR1 MDHEN and CDR2 SYDVKM. This CDR3 contains 17 residues. V dropped 6 bases and J dropped 3 bases, with 21 bases sitting between them. CDR3 sequence reads: CASSLGVVAGINQPQHF. CDR3 nucleotides: TGTGCCAGCAGCTTAGGGGTGGTGGCAGGGATCAATCAGCCCCAGCATTTT.

This chain links TRBV5-1 with TRBJ2-7; D possibly uses TRBD1 or TRBD2 (5 bases each). The germline CDR1 and CDR2 sequences are SGHRS and YFSETQ. The V gene lost 3 bases and the J gene lost 3 bases, with 16 bases spanning the gap. CDR3 size: 15 residues. The CDR3 is CASSSQPGTHYEQYF. The DNA for the CDR3 is TGCGCCAGCAGCTCGCAACCCGGGACCCACTACGAGCAGTACTTC.

In DNA form, the CDR3 reads TGTGCCACCAGCAGCCAGGGGGAGGGCGATGGCTACACCTTC. This codes for CATSSQGEGDGYTF. The chain links TRBV15 to TRBJ1-2; 7 bases agree with TRBD1. The germline V gene encodes CDR1 LNHNV and CDR2 YYDKDF (reference sequence). J was trimmed by 6 bases and V by 3 bases; bases with no gene match: 7. The CDR3 runs to 14 residues. The complete variable domain, with remaining parts taken from reference TRBV15 and TRBJ1-2, reads DAMVIQNPRYQVTQFGKPVTLSCSQTLNHNVMYWYQQKSSQAPKLLFHYYDKDFNNEADTPDNFQSRRPNTSFCFLDIRSPGLGDTAMYLCATSSQGEGDGYTFGSGTRLTVV.